This TCR beta chain comes out of a study of cytomegalovirus exposure and HLA in healthy donors. Study-level points and caveats: The authors later found HLA-associated TCR beta chains more clonally expanded than equally common others. Some public TCRs appeared in many individuals, while most sequences were rare. Common viral pathogens (according to a later analysis) appeared linked to several of the most significant clusters.

Primers included in the PCR were 60 Vbeta and 13 Jbeta primers. Clones were sequenced by immunoSEQ multiplex PCR, and TCRdb holds only the in-frame ones, with some missing. This repertoire shows 55,000 to 70,000 clones, around two thirds found once; its top ten account for around 19%. As concerns this clone: Its matching antigen is unknown.

Sequencing was performed on PBMCs. The sequence came from a woman aged 55-70 years in good health and CMV-seropositive.

CDR3 region: CASSQGQNYGYTF. CDR3 nucleotide sequence: TGTGCCAGCAGCCAGGGACAGAACTATGGCTACACCTTC. The chain joins TRBV5-6 to TRBJ1-2; TRBD1 aligns across 7 bases. The V gene end was trimmed by 4 bases and the J gene end by 2 bases; junction bases not matched to a gene: 2. CDR1 is SGHDT, CDR2 YYEEEE, per germline. The CDR3 sequence is 13 residues long.